These 19 T cell receptor beta chains were all obtained from the same sample, sequenced in a study of T cell changes during pregnancy in multiple sclerosis. Assay: immunoSEQ multiplex PCR; the TCRdb copy retains only in-frame clones and omits some. The table has roughly 100,000 clones, about 90% seen once. Sequences were derived from peripheral blood, sampled before pregnancy. The receptors here all came from a female donor with multiple sclerosis, enrolled in a pregnancy study.

Comments on this clone: In the same sample, other DNA sequences code for this CDR3. V gene TRBV5-1 combines with J gene TRBJ2-1, with TRBD1 as a possible D gene (5 bases). The CDR3 totals 14 residues. Trimming stripped 4 bases from V and 0 bases from J, with 8 bases between. CDR1 is SGHRS and CDR2 is YFSETQ in the germline V gene. In DNA form, the CDR3 reads TGCGCCAGCAGCCTCGACAGCTCCTACAATGAGCAGTTCTTC. Residues: CASSLDSSYNEQFF.

The sample holds one count of this clone. The chain couples TRBV28 to TRBJ2-7, with 9 bases fitting TRBD2. CDR1 is MDHEN and CDR2 is SYDVKM in the germline V gene. The junction had 7 bases not matched to a gene; V was cut back by 4 bases and J by 6 bases. CDR3 length: 14 residues. Written as DNA, the CDR3 is TGTGCCAGCAGTTCCGGGACTAGCTATGGCGAGCAGTACTTC. This sequence encodes CASSSGTSYGEQYF.

The rearrangement links TRBV14 to TRBJ2-1; no clear D. Germline values: CDR1 SGHDN, CDR2 FVKESK. This CDR3 has 16 residues. Between the trimmed V and J ends, which lost 0 bases and 1 base, there was a span of 10 bases. The CDR3 loop reads CASSQEARRSYNEQFF. The CDR3 region has the DNA TGTGCCAGCAGCCAAGAGGCTAGGCGGTCCTACAATGAGCAGTTCTTC.

V and J are TRBV5-5 and TRBJ2-2; maybe TRBD2 (5 bases). Germline assignment: CDR1 SGHKS and CDR2 YYEKEE (reference sequence). The CDR3 loop spans 16 amino acids. V shed 0 bases and J shed 0 bases, with 9 bases lying between them. The CDR3 sequence: CASSLVGRPNTGELFF. CDR3 nucleotides: TGTGCCAGCAGCTTGGTGGGGAGACCGAACACCGGGGAGCTGTTTTTT.

Here the CDR3 DNA reads TGTGCCAGCAGTGAATCCCTAGCGGGGGTAGGGGAGACCCAGTACTTC. Protein sequence: CASSESLAGVGETQYF. The rearrangement links TRBV25-1 to TRBJ2-5, with 10 bases matching TRBD2. Looked up from germline, CDR1 is MGHDK and CDR2 is SYGVNS. The V and J ends lost 1 base and 5 bases, in that order; junction bases with no gene match: 7. There are 16 residues in the CDR3. Filled out from reference TRBV25-1 and TRBJ2-5, the complete variable domain reads EADIYQTPRYLVIGTGKKITLECSQTMGHDKMYWYQQDPGMELHLIHYSYGVNSTEKGDLSSESTVSRIRTEHFPLTLESARPSHTSQYLCASSESLAGVGETQYFGPGTRLLVL.

J is TRBJ1-5 and V is TRBV4-1; D may be TRBD1 (5 bases). Germline V gene lookup returns CDR1 MGHRA and CDR2 YSYEKL. V dropped 1 base and J dropped 1 base, with 14 bases sitting between them. The CDR3 spans 17 residues. The CDR3, as DNA: TGCGCCAGCAGCCAAGCGCAGGGAACGGAGAGCAATCAGCCCCAGCATTTT. This sequence encodes CASSQAQGTESNQPQHF.

The chain combines TRBV5-6 with TRBJ1-2; a weak D match, TRBD1 (6 bases). V gave up 5 bases and J gave up 8 bases, with 13 bases separating them. This CDR3 contains 12 residues. Germline V gives CDR1 SGHDT, CDR2 YYEEEE. Here the CDR3 DNA reads TGTGCCAGCAGTAAGACAGGTACCGGCTACACCTTC. This codes for CASSKTGTGYTF.

The rearrangement links TRBV6-6 to TRBJ1-2; TRBD1 is a possible D gene (6 bases). Trimming left V 0 bases short and J 6 bases short, with 14 bases between. The CDR3 has 15 residues. Germline assignment: CDR1 MNHNY and CDR2 SVGAGI (reference sequence). The CDR3 sequence: CASSYSLQGYNGYTF. The CDR3 DNA sequence: TGTGCCAGCAGTTACTCGCTACAGGGTTATAATGGCTACACCTTC.

The J gene is TRBJ2-2, the V gene TRBV28, with 11 bases identical to TRBD2. CDR3 size: 16 residues. The germline V gene encodes CDR1 MDHEN and CDR2 SYDVKM. Trimming cost V 6 bases and J 6 bases; bases outside gene matches: 9. The CDR3 reads CASRITLAGGAGELFF. CDR3 coding DNA: TGTGCCAGCAGAATCACGCTAGCGGGAGGCGCCGGGGAGCTGTTTTTT.

This sequence joins TRBV5-6 and TRBJ1-1; D perhaps matches TRBD1 (6 bases). V dropped 2 bases and J dropped 8 bases, with 10 bases sitting between them. The germline CDR1 and CDR2 sequences are SGHDT and YYEEEE. The CDR3 has 12 residues. CDR3: CASSFLDREAFF. The CDR3 DNA reads TGTGCCAGCAGCTTTTTGGACAGAGAAGCTTTCTTT.

The genes are TRBV19 and TRBJ2-7, with 9 nucleotides matching TRBD2. The germline CDR1 and CDR2 sequences are LNHDA and SQIVND (reference sequence). The CDR3 has 15 residues. Unmatched junction bases numbered 9, after V lost 3 bases and J lost 6 bases. The CDR3 nucleotides are TGTGCCAGTAGTATCTCTAGCGGGACTCTTCGCGAGCAGTACTTC. Amino acid sequence: CASSISSGTLREQYF.

This chain links TRBV7-9 with TRBJ1-1; tentative D call: TRBD1 (5 bases). CDR3 length: 16 amino acids. V shed 7 bases and J shed 4 bases, with 22 bases lying between them. Per the germline V gene, CDR1 is SEHNR and CDR2 is FQNEAQ (reference sequence). CDR3 sequence (DNA): TGTGCCAGCAACCAGTATTGGGGCGTGCAGGGCACTGAAGCTTTCTTT. It yields the protein CASNQYWGVQGTEAFF. Supplemented by reference TRBV7-9 and TRBJ1-1, the full variable domain reads DTGVSQNPRHKITKRGQNVTFRCDPISEHNRLYWYRQTLGQGPEFLTYFQNEAQLEKSRLLSDRFSAERPKGSFSTLEIQRTEQGDSAMYLCASNQYWGVQGTEAFFGQGTRLTVV.

The V and J genes are TRBV7-9 and TRBJ1-6; the match to TRBD1 covers 9 bases. The CDR3 runs 16 residues. CDR1 and CDR2 (germline): SEHNR, FQNEAQ (reference sequence). The V gene end was trimmed by 1 base and the J gene end by 7 bases; junction bases not matched to a gene: 5. The CDR3 DNA sequence: TGTGCCAGCAGCTTAGTATCTGGACAGGGGAATTCACCCCTCCACTTT. It codes for CASSLVSGQGNSPLHF.

The chain employs TRBV5-1 and TRBJ2-3, with 9 bases fitting TRBD2. V gave up 3 bases and J gave up 3 bases; unmatched junction bases: 11. The CDR3 loop spans 17 amino acids. The germline gives CDR1 SGHRS, CDR2 YFSETQ. CDR3 in amino acids: CASSSGWAGGGTDTQYF. As DNA, the CDR3 is TGCGCCAGCAGCTCCGGATGGGCGGGAGGGGGGACAGATACGCAGTATTTT.

The chain has TRBV4-3 and TRBJ1-3; the D gene is possibly TRBD1 (6 bases). The CDR3 has 20 residues. CDR1 is LGHNA, CDR2 YSLEER, per germline. V lost 0 bases, J lost 0 bases, and 21 bases lay in between. Here the CDR3 DNA reads TGCGCCAGCAGCCAAGATTCGACCAACACAGGGTCGAGCTCTGGAAACACCATATATTTT. This translates into CASSQDSTNTGSSSGNTIYF.

This CDR3 reads CASSYRGGRSNGYTF. The CDR3, as DNA: TGTGCCAGCAGTTACCGGGGGGGACGCTCGAATGGCTACACCTTC. This chain connects TRBV6-6 to TRBJ1-2, with D perhaps TRBD1 (5 bases). V was cut by 2 bases and J by 6 bases, with 16 bases left in between. The CDR3 extends over 15 amino acids. Germline assignment: CDR1 MNHNY and CDR2 SVGAGI (reference sequence).

V usage is TRBV9 and J usage is TRBJ2-5, with 7 positions matching TRBD2. This CDR3 has 12 residues. The J segment lost 2 bases and the V segment lost 8 bases, leaving 3 bases of the junction unmatched. The V gene's germline CDR1 is SGDLS and CDR2 YYNGEE. The CDR3 coding sequence is TGTGCCAGTTCTAGCGGTCAAGAGACCCAGTACTTC. Protein: CASSSGQETQYF. Using reference TRBV9 and TRBJ2-5 for the parts outside the CDR3, the full variable domain is DSGVTQTPKHLITATGQRVTLRCSPRSGDLSVYWYQQSLDQGLQFLIQYYNGEERAKGNILERFSAQQFPDLHSELNLSSLELGDSALYFCASSSGQETQYFGPGTRLLVL.

This clone occurred once. The chain joins TRBV5-1 to TRBJ1-2; no clear D gene. Trimming took off 2 bases at V and 2 bases at J, with 7 bases between the two ends. This CDR3 is 13 amino acids long. Germline loops: CDR1 SGHRS, CDR2 YFSETQ. CDR3 sequence: CASSLQKNYGYTF. The CDR3, as DNA: TGCGCCAGCAGCTTACAGAAAAACTATGGCTACACCTTC.

The chain carries TRBV15 and TRBJ1-6, with no clear D. V was pared by 0 bases and J by 0 bases, with 9 bases between. The germline gives CDR1 LNHNV, CDR2 YYDKDF (reference sequence). The CDR3 totals 17 residues. CDR3 coding DNA: TGTGCCACCAGCAGAGATTCCGCCAGCTCCTATAATTCACCCCTCCACTTT. It is translated as CATSRDSASSYNSPLHF.